The sample holds one count of the clone carrying this T cell receptor beta chain. Its antigen remains unidentified. V gave up 1 base and J gave up 9 bases, with 7 bases separating them. Germline V gives CDR1 DFQATT, CDR2 SNEGSKA (reference sequence). The CDR3 length is 11 residues. The libraries were made with immunoSEQ v3.0 at survey level. The table came from immunoSEQ multiplex PCR; TCRdb's copy has only in-frame clones and leaves some out. The profile shows tens of thousands of clones, 85% to 95% of them singletons. The data belong to a study of long-term antiretroviral therapy in people with HIV. Notes on the study in general: Subsequent to ART, diversity was augmented yet persisted below that of transplant donor controls. Clonal populations expanded prior to ART predominated within the repertoire at all time points. No data were available on ART adherence, viral resistance or therapy changes.

The receptor comes from a man over 45 with HIV. Sequenced here: unsorted PBMCs, sampled roughly 7.1 years after starting antiretroviral therapy. The gene calls are TRBV20-1 and TRBJ2-1; D unresolved. The CDR3 bases are TGCAGTGCTAGAGGGGTTGGTGAGCAGTTCTTC. Translated: CSARGVGEQFF.